The source of this TCR beta chain is a study of long-term antiretroviral therapy in people with HIV. Study-wide results and caveats: Increased diversity was seen after ART, yet it remained lower than in transplant donor controls. Controls showed broader CDR3 length ranges than did the HIV repertoires.

United States facilities provided treatment to all participants with HIV. In each sample, about 0.9-10 million cryopreserved PBMC were present before DNA extraction. Samples were assayed with immunoSEQ v3.0 at survey level. Some clones are missing from TCRdb's copy, which holds only in-frame ones; the method was immunoSEQ multiplex PCR. The sample carries tens of thousands of clones, more than 75% recorded once. V shed 2 bases, J shed 4 bases, and the junction held 5 bases outside the gene matches. In germline, CDR1 is SGHDT, CDR2 YYEEEE. CDR3 size: 14 residues. As regards this clone: Its antigen remains unidentified.

The origin of this receptor is a woman aged 18-29 years with HIV. The source material was unsorted PBMCs, sampled 0.5 years after starting antiretroviral therapy. The chain joins TRBV5-6 to TRBJ1-1, with TRBD1 matching over 7 bases. The CDR3 coding sequence is TGTGCCAGCAGCTTTAACAGGGGAATCACTGAAGCTTTCTTT. As protein: CASSFNRGITEAFF. Full variable domain (missing parts from reference TRBV5-6 and TRBJ1-1): DAGVTQSPTHLIKTRGQQVTLRCSPKSGHDTVSWYQQALGQGPQFIFQYYEEEERQRGNFPDRFSGHQFPNYSSELNVNALLLGDSALYLCASSFNRGITEAFFGQGTRLTVV.